This T cell receptor beta chain was identified during a study of blood T cell repertoires in COVID-19. This clone has just a few counts. In germline, CDR1 is MNHEY, CDR2 SMNVEV (reference sequence). The CDR3 spans 14 residues. The ends were cut back, 5 bases at V and 6 bases at J, with 14 bases in the middle. Produced via immunoSEQ multiplex PCR; TCRdb's table is partial and in-frame only. This repertoire shows fewer than 150,000 clones, 82% found once; its top ten account for less than 5%. The TCR originated in a woman aged 80 or over with acute or convalescent COVID-19. The source material was peripheral blood. J is TRBJ1-5 and V is TRBV27; D possibly corresponds to TRBD1 (5 bases). This CDR3 is CASSPLGLSQPQHF. Here the CDR3 DNA reads TGTGCCAGCAGTCCACTGGGACTTAGTCAGCCCCAGCATTTT.